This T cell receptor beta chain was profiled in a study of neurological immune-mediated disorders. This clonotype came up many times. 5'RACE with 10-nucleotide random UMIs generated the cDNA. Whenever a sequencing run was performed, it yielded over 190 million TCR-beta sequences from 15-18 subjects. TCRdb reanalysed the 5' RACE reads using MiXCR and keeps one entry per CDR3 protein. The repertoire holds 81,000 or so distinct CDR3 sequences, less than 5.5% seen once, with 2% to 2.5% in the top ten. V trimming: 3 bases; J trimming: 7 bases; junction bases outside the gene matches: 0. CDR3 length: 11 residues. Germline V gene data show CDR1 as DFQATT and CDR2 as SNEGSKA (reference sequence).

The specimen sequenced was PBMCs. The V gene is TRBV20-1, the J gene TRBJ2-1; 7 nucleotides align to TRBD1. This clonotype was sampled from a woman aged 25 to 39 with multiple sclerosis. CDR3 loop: CSASRGNEQFF. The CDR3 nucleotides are TGCAGTGCTAGCAGGGGGAATGAGCAGTTCTTC.